One and the same sample provided the 30 T cell receptor beta chains below, sequenced in a study of lymphopenia after photon versus proton radiotherapy. The method was immunoSEQ multiplex PCR; TCRdb's version includes in-frame clones alone and lacks a portion of them. The sample records 20,000 to 25,000 clones, nearly 95% being singletons. Sequenced material: peripheral blood, taken from a patient treated with proton-based radiotherapy. The receptors here all came from a woman aged 70 to 79 with pancreatic cancer. Some clones in this sample may be carry-over from other donors' samples.

The rearrangement joins TRBV6-5 to TRBJ2-7; possibly TRBD2 for D (5 bases). V was clipped by 2 bases and J by 5 bases, with 13 bases between them. Germline V gene lookup returns CDR1 MNHEY and CDR2 SVGAGI. The CDR3 has 14 residues. The CDR3 spells CASSYDRGVNEQYF. The CDR3 DNA follows: TGTGCCAGCAGTTACGATCGGGGAGTAAACGAGCAGTACTTC.

V is TRBV30 and J is TRBJ1-3, with D unclear. CDR1 GTSNPN and CDR2 SVGIG come from the germline V gene (reference sequence). V was trimmed by 0 bases and J by 4 bases, leaving 16 bases between them. This CDR3 region has 16 residues. Written as DNA, the CDR3 is TGTGCCTGGAGTGTACTTGGTGGTGTGCGCGGAAACACCATATATTTT. Its protein is CAWSVLGGVRGNTIYF.

The V call is TRBV7-2, the J call TRBJ1-4; 9 nucleotides align to TRBD1. With 5 bases clipped from V and 6 bases from J, the junction kept 7 bases outside the gene matches. In germline, CDR1 is SGHTA, CDR2 FQGNSA. The CDR3 totals 15 residues. The CDR3 spells CASSGGGQGDEKLFF. CDR3 in DNA: TGTGCCAGCAGCGGAGGGGGACAGGGAGATGAAAAACTGTTTTTT.

This chain uses TRBV14 with TRBJ2-2; a weak D match, TRBD2 (6 bases). V lost 4 bases and J 6 bases, leaving 6 bases between the germline ends. The V gene's germline CDR1 is SGHDN and CDR2 FVKESK. The CDR3 has 12 residues. The CDR3 bases are TGTGCCAGCAGCCGACTAGCCGGGGAGCTGTTTTTT. It specifies CASSRLAGELFF.

This sequence joins TRBV4-1 and TRBJ2-5; no definite D call. Trimming stripped 0 bases from V and 5 bases from J, with 13 bases between. Germline assignment: CDR1 MGHRA and CDR2 YSYEKL. The CDR3 has 15 residues. CDR3 region: CASSQDTGLEETQYF. CDR3 sequence (DNA): TGCGCCAGCAGCCAAGATACGGGCCTAGAGGAGACCCAGTACTTC.

The CDR3 DNA sequence: TGTGCCAGCAGCTTGGCGGGACAGGGGGCTATTAAAAACACTGAAGCTTTCTTT. Translated: CASSLAGQGAIKNTEAFF. This chain links TRBV5-4 with TRBJ1-1; 12 nucleotides align to TRBD1. CDR1 SGHNT and CDR2 YYREEE come from the germline V gene (reference sequence). This CDR3 is 18 amino acids long. Germline trimming cut 0 bases from V and 2 bases from J; bases unmatched to any gene: 8.

This clone came up a few times. V and J are TRBV9 and TRBJ1-2; TRBD1 might be the D (6 bases). The CDR3 is 16 amino acids. The V gene's germline CDR1 is SGDLS and CDR2 YYNGEE. V gave up 0 bases and J gave up 4 bases, with 16 bases separating them. DNA for the CDR3: TGTGCCAGCAGCGTAGGTGGGTCAGGGGAGAGCTATGGCTACACCTTC. As protein: CASSVGGSGESYGYTF. The full variable domain, completed using reference TRBV9 and TRBJ1-2, is DSGVTQTPKHLITATGQRVTLRCSPRSGDLSVYWYQQSLDQGLQFLIQYYNGEERAKGNILERFSAQQFPDLHSELNLSSLELGDSALYFCASSVGGSGESYGYTFGSGTRLTVV.

The chain employs TRBV7-2 and TRBJ2-2, with D perhaps matching TRBD2 (6 bases). CDR3 length: 15 amino acids. Germline V lookup: CDR1 SGHTA, CDR2 FQGNSA. The V gene lost 5 bases and the J gene lost 2 bases, with 12 bases spanning the gap. The DNA for the CDR3 is TGTGCCAGCAGCCAAATAGCGGTTAACACCGGGGAGCTGTTTTTT. It translates to CASSQIAVNTGELFF.

The rearrangement joins TRBV7-9 to TRBJ2-5; 7 bases are a match to TRBD2. This CDR3 spans 14 amino acids. V trimming: 2 bases; J trimming: 5 bases; junction bases outside the gene matches: 5. CDR1 and CDR2 from the germline V gene are SEHNR and FQNEAQ (reference sequence). DNA for the CDR3: TGTGCCAGCAGCTTACGGCGGGAGTGGGAGACCCAGTACTTC. As protein: CASSLRREWETQYF. The whole variable domain, remainder taken from reference TRBV7-9 and TRBJ2-5, is DTGVSQNPRHKITKRGQNVTFRCDPISEHNRLYWYRQTLGQGPEFLTYFQNEAQLEKSRLLSDRFSAERPKGSFSTLEIQRTEQGDSAMYLCASSLRREWETQYFGPGTRLLVL.

The chain couples TRBV6-5 to TRBJ1-2; 7 bases align to TRBD1. The CDR3 is made up of 14 amino acids. CDR1 and CDR2 (germline): MNHEY, SVGAGI. The V and J ends lost 6 bases and 4 bases, in that order; junction bases with no gene match: 8. The CDR3 loop reads CASRQGRELYGYTF. The CDR3 DNA follows: TGTGCCAGCAGACAGGGGCGGGAGCTCTATGGCTACACCTTC.

A single count supports this clone. The gene calls are TRBV29-1 and TRBJ2-5; the D is unclear. The CDR3 loop spans 14 amino acids. The V gene's germline CDR1 is SQVTM and CDR2 ANQGSEA. Trimming removed 2 bases from V and 2 bases from J, with 12 bases in between. CDR3 protein: CSVESGQQQETQYF. Written as DNA, the CDR3 is TGCAGCGTTGAATCCGGTCAGCAACAAGAGACCCAGTACTTC.

The J gene is TRBJ2-1, the V gene TRBV2, with D perhaps matching TRBD1 (5 bases). Germline values: CDR1 SNHLY, CDR2 FYNNEI. V was trimmed by 6 bases and J by 6 bases, leaving 12 bases between them. This CDR3 is 13 amino acids long. CDR3: CASRDPRGNEQFF. Here the CDR3 DNA reads TGTGCCAGCAGGGATCCTAGGGGCAATGAGCAGTTCTTC.

This clone was counted once. The rearrangement links TRBV29-1 to TRBJ1-2, with D unresolved. The CDR3 sequence is 10 residues long. Trimming stripped 3 bases from V and 3 bases from J, with 2 bases between. CDR1 is SQVTM and CDR2 is ANQGSEA in the germline V gene. The CDR3, as DNA: TGCAGCGTTGACTACTATGGCTACACCTTC. This encodes CSVDYYGYTF.

CDR3 amino acids: CAISGLDIGEQYF. The CDR3 bases are TGTGCCATCAGTGGACTAGACATCGGCGAGCAGTACTTC. The V and J genes are TRBV10-3 and TRBJ2-7; TRBD2 is a possible D gene (6 bases). The CDR3 has 13 residues. Germline loops: CDR1 ENHRY, CDR2 SYGVKD. Deletions cut 4 bases from V and 6 bases from J, with 13 bases between.

This chain joins TRBV19 and TRBJ2-3; 10 bases fit TRBD2. CDR1 is LNHDA and CDR2 is SQIVND in the germline V gene (reference sequence). Trimming cost V 0 bases and J 4 bases; bases outside gene matches: 7. The CDR3 loop spans 17 amino acids. The CDR3 sequence is CASSIEGSGRSSDTQYF. CDR3 DNA: TGTGCCAGTAGTATAGAGGGTAGCGGGAGGTCCTCAGATACGCAGTATTTT. The whole variable domain, remainder taken from reference TRBV19 and TRBJ2-3, is DGGITQSPKYLFRKEGQNVTLSCEQNLNHDAMYWYRQDPGQGLRLIYYSQIVNDFQKGDIAEGYSVSREKKESFPLTVTSAQKNPTAFYLCASSIEGSGRSSDTQYFGPGTRLTVL.

This sequence joins TRBV7-9 and TRBJ2-2; 10 positions match TRBD2. CDR3 length: 16 amino acids. Germline CDR1 and CDR2: SEHNR and FQNEAQ (reference sequence). With V trimmed by 0 bases and J by 7 bases, 5 bases remained unmatched. CDR3 in amino acids: CASSLALAGVSGELFF. The DNA of the CDR3 is TGTGCCAGCAGCTTAGCCCTAGCGGGAGTAAGCGGGGAGCTGTTTTTT.

This clone is a singleton in its sample. The V gene is TRBV6-5, the J gene TRBJ2-7; 7 nucleotides align to TRBD2. V dropped 2 bases and J dropped 5; count of bases not matched to a gene: 9. Looked up from germline, CDR1 is MNHEY and CDR2 is SVGAGI. The CDR3 covers 15 residues. Here the CDR3 reads CASSYPSAGTDEQYF. CDR3 coding DNA: TGTGCCAGCAGTTACCCCTCAGCGGGAACGGACGAGCAGTACTTC.

The sample holds a few counts of this clone. CDR3 loop: CASSLWREGLDEQFF. The CDR3 nucleotides read TGTGCCAGCAGCTTATGGCGGGAAGGCTTAGATGAGCAGTTCTTC. This rearrangement joins TRBV7-8 to TRBJ2-1, with D perhaps TRBD2 (6 bases). V lost 2 bases, J lost 8 bases, and 16 bases lay in between. CDR3 size: 15 residues. In germline, CDR1 is SGHVS, CDR2 FQNEAQ. Combining the CDR3 with reference TRBV7-8 and TRBJ2-1 gives the whole variable domain GAGVSQSPRYKVAKRGQDVALRCDPISGHVSLFWYQQALGQGPEFLTYFQNEAQLDKSGLPSDRFFAERPEGSVSTLKIQRTQQEDSAVYLCASSLWREGLDEQFFGPGTRLTVL.

The rearrangement links TRBV9 to TRBJ1-2; no firm D call. V gave up 4 bases and J gave up 2 bases, with 6 bases separating them. This CDR3 is 12 amino acids long. Germline assignment: CDR1 SGDLS and CDR2 YYNGEE. CDR3 sequence reads: CASSHPNYGYTF. The CDR3 DNA reads TGTGCCAGCAGCCATCCCAACTATGGCTACACCTTC.

This clone has just one count. The V call is TRBV6-9, the J call TRBJ2-7, with D possibly TRBD2 on 6 matching bases. Trimming pared 7 bases from V and 3 bases from J, leaving 16 bases between. The CDR3 runs to 14 residues. CDR1 and CDR2 (germline): MNHGY, SVAAGI. The CDR3: CASIDSGTHYEQYF. The CDR3 DNA reads as TGTGCCAGCATTGATTCCGGGACTCACTACGAGCAGTACTTC.

The chain recombines TRBV15 with TRBJ2-7; 7 bases agree with TRBD2. The CDR3 extends over 16 amino acids. Germline V CDR1 and CDR2: LNHNV, YYDKDF (reference sequence). After removal of 0 bases from V and 0 bases from J, the junction contained 5 bases not matched to a gene. CDR3 nucleotides: TGTGCCACCAGCAGAGATGGGGGGGTAGCCTCCTACGAGCAGTACTTC. It is translated as CATSRDGGVASYEQYF.

This clone was seen only once. The CDR3: CASSLRAASTDTQYF. The CDR3 coding sequence is TGTGCCAGCAGTTTAAGGGCGGCTAGCACAGATACGCAGTATTTT. The gene calls are TRBV28 and TRBJ2-3; D uncertain. The CDR3 covers 15 residues. V lost 2 bases and J lost 0, with 9 bases in between. In germline, CDR1 is MDHEN, CDR2 SYDVKM.

V and J are TRBV27 and TRBJ1-1; D gene ambiguous. The CDR3 runs to 13 residues. Per germline, CDR1 MNHEY and CDR2 SMNVEV (reference sequence). V gave up 4 bases and J gave up 4 bases, with 10 bases separating them. The CDR3 coding sequence is TGTGCCAGCAGTTCCATAGGTCGCACTGAAGCTTTCTTT. Translated, it gives CASSSIGRTEAFF.

The V gene is TRBV18, the J gene TRBJ1-4; no clear D. Germline-derived CDR1 and CDR2 are KGHSH and LQKENI. The CDR3 spans 14 residues. Trimming stripped 4 bases from V and 7 bases from J, with 13 bases between. This CDR3 is CASSLQPGAEKLFF. CDR3 nucleotides: TGTGCCAGCTCACTCCAACCAGGCGCTGAAAAACTGTTTTTT.

The chain links TRBV19 to TRBJ2-1, with D tentatively TRBD1 or TRBD2 (5 bases each). Germline values: CDR1 LNHDA, CDR2 SQIVND (reference sequence). V was shortened by 7 bases and J by 5 bases, with 24 bases between the two germline ends. The CDR3 is 17 residues long. The CDR3 region has the DNA TGTGCCAGTAATCCGGAGTGGGGGAGTGCCTCGGACAATGAGCAGTTCTTC. Encoded protein: CASNPEWGSASDNEQFF.

Details on this clone: One end of the junction does not line up with germline, which may come from a read error. The sample carries other DNA sequences with the same CDR3. This chain uses TRBV19 with TRBJ1-5, with TRBD1 as a possible D gene (6 bases). The CDR3 loop spans 13 amino acids. Germline CDR1 reads LNHDA; CDR2 reads SQIVND (reference sequence). This chain's CDR3 is CASTRTANQPQHF. CDR3 coding DNA: TGCGCCAGTACCCGGACAGCCAATCAGCCCCAGCATTTT.

The chain uses TRBV9 and TRBJ2-7, with D possibly TRBD1 on 5 matching bases. CDR1 and CDR2 (germline): SGDLS, YYNGEE. V was clipped by 0 bases and J by 2 bases, with 9 bases between them. The CDR3 runs to 14 residues. The CDR3 region is CASSVEARAYEQYF. In nucleotides, the CDR3 is TGTGCCAGCAGCGTAGAGGCCAGGGCCTACGAGCAGTACTTC.

The chain combines TRBV6-5 with TRBJ1-6; D gene ambiguous. V was clipped by 1 base and J by 10 bases, with 14 bases between them. Germline CDR1 is MNHEY and CDR2 is SVGAGI. There are 15 residues in the CDR3. The CDR3 bases are TGTGCCAGCAGTTACTACGGCGGACGAGGGTCACCCCTCCACTTT. Protein product: CASSYYGGRGSPLHF.

The CDR3 reads CSVLAVASTDTQYF. CDR3 coding DNA: TGCAGCGTTCTCGCAGTTGCTAGCACAGATACGCAGTATTTT. The V and J genes are TRBV29-1 and TRBJ2-3; D not resolved. This CDR3 is built from 14 residues. Per the germline V gene, CDR1 is SQVTM and CDR2 is ANQGSEA. V lost 5 bases and J lost 0, with 12 bases in between.

In DNA, the CDR3 is TGTGCCAGCAGCTCCCTCATCGGGCGCTACGAGCAGTACTTC. Amino acids: CASSSLIGRYEQYF. The chain carries TRBV11-2 and TRBJ2-7; unclear D gene. Trimming shortened V by 4 bases and J by 3 bases, and 13 bases separated the two germline ends. The CDR3 is made up of 14 amino acids. Germline CDR1 SGHAT, CDR2 FQNNGV.